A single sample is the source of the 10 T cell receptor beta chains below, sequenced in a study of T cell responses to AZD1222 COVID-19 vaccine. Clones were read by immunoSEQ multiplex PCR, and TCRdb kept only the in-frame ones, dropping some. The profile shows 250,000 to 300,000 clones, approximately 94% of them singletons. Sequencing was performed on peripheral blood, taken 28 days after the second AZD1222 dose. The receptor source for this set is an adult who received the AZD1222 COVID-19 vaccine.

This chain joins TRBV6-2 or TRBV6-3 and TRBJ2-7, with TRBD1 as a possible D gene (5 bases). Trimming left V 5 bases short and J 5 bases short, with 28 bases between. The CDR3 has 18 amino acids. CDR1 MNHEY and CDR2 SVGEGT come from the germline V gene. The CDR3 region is CASSTDSRQPTLMDEQYF. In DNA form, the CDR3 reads TGTGCCAGCAGTACCGATAGCCGACAGCCAACCTTGATGGACGAGCAGTACTTC.

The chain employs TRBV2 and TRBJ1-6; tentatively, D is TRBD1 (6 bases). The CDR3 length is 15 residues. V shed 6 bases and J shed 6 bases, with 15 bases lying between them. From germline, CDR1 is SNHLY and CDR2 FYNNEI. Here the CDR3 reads CASRDGQGFNSPLHF. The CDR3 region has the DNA TGTGCCAGCAGGGACGGTCAGGGGTTTAATTCACCCCTCCACTTT.

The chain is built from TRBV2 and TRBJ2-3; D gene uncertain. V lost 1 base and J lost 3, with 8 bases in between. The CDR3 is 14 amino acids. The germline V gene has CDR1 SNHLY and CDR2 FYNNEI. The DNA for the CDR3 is TGTGCCAGCAGTGAAGGGGTTAAAACAGATACGCAGTATTTT. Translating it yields CASSEGVKTDTQYF.

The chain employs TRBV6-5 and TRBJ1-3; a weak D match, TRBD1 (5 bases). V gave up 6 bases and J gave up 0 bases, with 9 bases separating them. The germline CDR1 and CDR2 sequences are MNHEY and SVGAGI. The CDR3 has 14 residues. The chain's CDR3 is CASSGASSGNTIYF. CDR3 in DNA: TGTGCCAGCAGCGGGGCAAGCTCTGGAAACACCATATATTTT.

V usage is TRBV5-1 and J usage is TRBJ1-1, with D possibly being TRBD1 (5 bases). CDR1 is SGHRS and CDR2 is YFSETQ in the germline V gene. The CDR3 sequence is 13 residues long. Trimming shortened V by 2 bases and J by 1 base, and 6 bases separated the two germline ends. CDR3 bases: TGCGCCAGCAGCTTCGGGACGAACACTGAAGCTTTCTTT. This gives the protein CASSFGTNTEAFF.

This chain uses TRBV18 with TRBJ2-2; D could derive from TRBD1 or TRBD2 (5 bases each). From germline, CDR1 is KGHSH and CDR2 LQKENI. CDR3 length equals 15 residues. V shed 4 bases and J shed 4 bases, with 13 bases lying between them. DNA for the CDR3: TGTGCCAGCTCACACGGGGCAAAGGGCACCGGGGAGCTGTTTTTT. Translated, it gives CASSHGAKGTGELFF. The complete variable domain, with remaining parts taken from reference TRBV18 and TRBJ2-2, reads NAGVMQNPRHLVRRRGQEARLRCSPMKGHSHVYWYRQLPEEGLKFMVYLQKENIIDESGMPKERFSAEFPKEGPSILRIQQVVRGDSAAYFCASSHGAKGTGELFFGEGSRLTVL.

This CDR3 is CASSTTGTSESSNQPQHF. CDR3 sequence (DNA): TGTGCCAGCAGTACTACCGGGACATCCGAATCTAGCAATCAGCCCCAGCATTTT. V and J are TRBV2 and TRBJ1-5, with D perhaps matching TRBD1 (6 bases). Germline lookup yields CDR1 SNHLY and CDR2 FYNNEI. The ends were cut back, 5 bases at V and 0 bases at J, with 20 bases in the middle. The CDR3 consists of 18 residues.

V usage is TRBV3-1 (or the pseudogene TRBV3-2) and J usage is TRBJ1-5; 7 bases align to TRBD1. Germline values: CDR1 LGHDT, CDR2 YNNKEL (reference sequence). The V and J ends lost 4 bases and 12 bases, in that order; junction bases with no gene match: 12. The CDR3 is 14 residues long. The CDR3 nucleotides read TGTGCCAGCAGCCCCCGGCAGGGGGTACAGGGCCAGCATTTT. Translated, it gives CASSPRQGVQGQHF.

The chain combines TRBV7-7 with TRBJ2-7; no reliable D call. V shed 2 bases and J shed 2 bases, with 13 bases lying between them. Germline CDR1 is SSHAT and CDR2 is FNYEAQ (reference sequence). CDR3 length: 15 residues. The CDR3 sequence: CASSLPVLTPYEQYF. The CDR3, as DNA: TGTGCCAGCAGCTTACCCGTCTTAACCCCCTACGAGCAGTACTTC.

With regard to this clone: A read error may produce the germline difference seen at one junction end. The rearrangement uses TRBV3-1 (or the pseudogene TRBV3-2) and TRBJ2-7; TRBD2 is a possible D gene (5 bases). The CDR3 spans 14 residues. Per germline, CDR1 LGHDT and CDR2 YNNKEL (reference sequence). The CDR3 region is CATSSGSTTGEQYF. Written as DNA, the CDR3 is TGTGCCACCAGCAGCGGATCCACCACTGGCGAGCAGTACTTC.